Listed here is a single T cell receptor (beta chain). Only in-frame clones appear in the TCRdb table, and some are missing; sequencing was by immunoSEQ multiplex PCR. The data contain about 43,000 clones, 80% of them seen just once; the ten biggest clones take up roughly 4.1%. This record comes from a study of OX40 agonist ivuxolimab in advanced cancers. CDR3 length equals 12 residues. Germline V gene data show CDR1 as SQVTM and CDR2 as ANQGSEA. The trim removed 6 bases at V and 6 bases at J, leaving 5 bases unmatched. The V call is TRBV29-1, the J call TRBJ1-1; 9 nucleotides agree with TRBD1. The sequence derives from an adult with an advanced solid tumor such as melanoma, head and neck, liver or kidney cancer. Specimen: CD4+ or CD8+ T cells sorted from blood, collected in a trial of the OX40 agonist ivuxolimab. CDR3 region: CSVADRGSEAFF. In nucleotides, the CDR3 is TGCAGCGTCGCAGACAGGGGGTCTGAAGCTTTCTTT.